These T cell receptor beta chains were read from a single sample in a study of Graves' ophthalmopathy and Graves' hyperthyroidism. TCRdb recomputed calls from the multiplex PCR reads with MiXCR, one row per CDR3 protein. This table holds about 1.1 million distinct CDR3 sequences, 35% to 45% found once. Material: peripheral blood or thyroid tissue (not recorded which). The source of these receptors is an adult man with Graves' hyperthyroidism. The CDR3 runs from the conserved cysteine through the conserved F or W. The D gene is left open where the match is weak. The size entry is marked missing in some rows and otherwise reads once, few, many or a size class.

-	TRBV5-5	TRBJ2-2	TRBD1	TGTGCCAGCAGCTTGTACCAGGGGGCCGCCGGGGAGCTGTTTTTT	CASSLYQGAAGELFF
-	TRBV10-3	TRBJ1-1	-	TGTGCTAGATCAGGGATCTGGAACACTGAAGCTTTCTTT	CARSGIWNTEAFF
-	TRBV6-5	TRBJ2-7	-	TGTGCCAGCAGTGACGGGCGGGGTCCCGAGCAGTACTTC	CASSDGRGPEQYF
many	TRBV25-1	TRBJ2-5	TRBD2	TGTGCCAGCAGCACGACTAGCGGGGGGGAGTACCAAGAGACCCAGTACTTC	CASSTTSGGEYQETQYF
-	TRBV9	TRBJ1-5	-	TGTGCCAGCAGCGTAGTAGGGCAGGAAGGGTACGAGCATTTT	CASSVVGQEGYEHF
-	TRBV9	TRBJ2-5	-	TGTGCCAGCAGCGTCGTCGACAGCAGAGAGACCCAGTACTTC	CASSVVDSRETQYF
few	TRBV7-9	TRBJ2-7	TRBD1	TGTGCCAACAGGAACGACAGGGGCTCCGACGAGCAGTACTTC	CANRNDRGSDEQYF
once	TRBV7-9	TRBJ2-5	TRBD2	TGTGCCAGCAGCCCAGTAGCGGGAGGGAGGCAAGAGACCCAGTACTTC	CASSPVAGGRQETQYF
-	TRBV20-1	TRBJ2-5	-	TGCAGTGCCTCGGACTGGCGGGAGACCCAGTACTTC	CSASDWRETQYF
once	TRBV20-1	TRBJ1-1	-	TGCAGTGCTAGAGATGGTCGGAGGGACACTGAAGCTTTCTTT	CSARDGRRDTEAFF
-	TRBV27	TRBJ1-5	-	TGTGCCAGCAGTACCTGGGCAGAGCTGGGGGCCCAGCATTTT	CASSTWAELGAQHF
many	TRBV2	TRBJ2-2	TRBD2	TGTGCCAGCAGTGCCCGGGGGGGAACCGGGGAGCTGTTTTTT	CASSARGGTGELFF
many	TRBV7-9	TRBJ2-2	TRBD1	TGTGCCAGCAAACCCAACGACAGGGGGCCCGGGGAGCTGTTTTTT	CASKPNDRGPGELFF
few	TRBV12-3/TRBV12-4	TRBJ1-2	TRBD1	TGTGCCACCGGGACAGGGGGCTTGTCTAACTATGGCTACACCTTC	CATGTGGLSNYGYTF
-	TRBV15	TRBJ2-3	TRBD2	TGTGCCGCCAGACCTAGCGGGAGGGGGGATACGCAGTATTTT	CAARPSGRGDTQYF
many	TRBV19	TRBJ1-4	-	TGTGCCAGTAGTGTACGTTCGGGGGCGACTAATGAAAAACTGTTTTTT	CASSVRSGATNEKLFF
few	TRBV28	TRBJ1-6	-	TGTGCCAGCAGTCTAGCCCCTCTCTTCGGCTACTCCTATAATTCACCCCTCCACTTT	CASSLAPLFGYSYNSPLHF
-	TRBV3-1	TRBJ2-5	TRBD2	TGTGCCAGCGGCCAAGAATCGGGTCAGCGGGGGGGCCGGGAGACCCAGTACTTC	CASGQESGQRGGRETQYF
many	TRBV19	TRBJ1-1	-	TGTGCCAGTAGTATCCGAGCGAGGTTGAACACTGAAGCTTTCTTT	CASSIRARLNTEAFF
many	TRBV13	TRBJ1-5	TRBD1	TGTGCCAGCAGTCAGAACGGGGCAGGGGGCGGAGGTCAGCCCCAGCATTTT	CASSQNGAGGGGQPQHF
few	TRBV29-1	TRBJ2-7	-	TGCAGCGTCGGGGGACTTGATCGATCGGAGCAGTACTTC	CSVGGLDRSEQYF
once	TRBV29-1	TRBJ1-2	-	TGCAGCGTTGAAGGGGGGAGGGGGATTGTTGGCTACACCTTC	CSVEGGRGIVGYTF
-	TRBV10-2	TRBJ1-1	-	TGCGCCAGCAGTGAGGACAGGAACATGAACACTGAAGCTTTCTTT	CASSEDRNMNTEAFF